Below are 20 T cell receptor beta chains sequenced from a single sample in a study of blood T cell repertoires in COVID-19. This table comes from immunoSEQ multiplex PCR, and its TCRdb copy is limited to in-frame clones, with some not included. The data hold fewer than 250,000 clones, with around four fifths observed a single time. The sequenced sample was peripheral blood. Receptors were obtained from a woman older than 75 with COVID-19, enrolled during active disease.

J is TRBJ2-2 and V is TRBV19; D is possibly TRBD1 (5 bases). CDR3 length: 15 amino acids. Germline V gene lookup returns CDR1 LNHDA and CDR2 SQIVND (reference sequence). V shed 10 bases and J shed 2 bases, with 17 bases lying between them. CDR3 residues: CATSDDRPNTGELFF. CDR3 bases: TGTGCCACCTCTGATGACAGACCCAACACCGGGGAGCTGTTTTTT. The variable domain in full, completed from reference TRBV19 and TRBJ2-2, reads DGGITQSPKYLFRKEGQNVTLSCEQNLNHDAMYWYRQDPGQGLRLIYYSQIVNDFQKGDIAEGYSVSREKKESFPLTVTSAQKNPTAFYLCATSDDRPNTGELFFGEGSRLTVL.

The genes are TRBV7-2 and TRBJ2-1; 9 bases align to TRBD2. Germline loops: CDR1 SGHTA, CDR2 FQGNSA. This CDR3 has 15 amino acids. Trimming at V came to 2 bases and at J to 4 bases, leaving 3 bases not matched to a gene. The CDR3 is CASSLRRGGYNEQFF. The DNA of the CDR3 is TGTGCCAGCAGCTTAAGGCGGGGGGGGTACAATGAGCAGTTCTTC.

The V gene is TRBV11-3, the J gene TRBJ2-1; D not resolved. This CDR3 has 13 residues. Per germline, CDR1 SGHNT and CDR2 YENEEA. Trimming pared 5 bases from V and 2 bases from J, leaving 7 bases between. The CDR3 coding sequence is TGTGCCAGCAGCCCCACTCCCTACAATGAGCAGTTCTTC. Its protein is CASSPTPYNEQFF.

The rearrangement uses TRBV5-5 and TRBJ1-1; no clear D gene. V was trimmed by 2 bases and J by 5 bases, leaving 13 bases between them. Per the germline V gene, CDR1 is SGHKS and CDR2 is YYEKEE (reference sequence). The CDR3 is 14 residues long. The DNA of the CDR3 is TGTGCCAGCAGCTTTATCCCCTCGGGTACTGAAGCTTTCTTT. As protein: CASSFIPSGTEAFF. The complete variable domain, with remaining parts taken from reference TRBV5-5 and TRBJ1-1, reads DAGVTQSPTHLIKTRGQQVTLRCSPISGHKSVSWYQQVLGQGPQFIFQYYEKEERGRGNFPDRFSARQFPNYSSELNVNALLLGDSALYLCASSFIPSGTEAFFGQGTRLTVV.

V gene TRBV2 combines with J gene TRBJ2-3; D gene uncertain. Per germline, CDR1 SNHLY and CDR2 FYNNEI. Trimming took off 7 bases at V and 4 bases at J, with 12 bases between the two ends. This CDR3 has 13 residues. Here the CDR3 reads CASTFAEADTQYF. CDR3 sequence (DNA): TGTGCCAGCACCTTCGCCGAGGCAGATACGCAGTATTTT.

This clone was detected a few times. This chain joins TRBV2 and TRBJ1-2; 9 bases are shared with TRBD1. The CDR3 is made up of 14 amino acids. Germline V gives CDR1 SNHLY, CDR2 FYNNEI. The J segment lost 6 bases and the V segment lost 4 bases, leaving 6 bases of the junction unmatched. CDR3 sequence (DNA): TGTGCCAGCAGTGGCCTGACAGGGGGTAATGGCTACACCTTC. It specifies CASSGLTGGNGYTF. Drawing the rest from reference TRBV2 and TRBJ1-2, the complete variable domain is EPEVTQTPSHQVTQMGQEVILRCVPISNHLYFYWYRQILGQKVEFLVSFYNNEISEKSEIFDDQFSVERPDGSNFTLKIRSTKLEDSAMYFCASSGLTGGNGYTFGSGTRLTVV.

This rearrangement joins TRBV5-4 to TRBJ2-7; D ambiguous. Germline lookup yields CDR1 SGHNT and CDR2 YYREEE (reference sequence). Deletions cut 0 bases from V and 0 bases from J, with 13 bases between. The CDR3 has 16 amino acids. CDR3 region: CASSLALNTYSYEQYF. DNA of the CDR3: TGTGCCAGCAGCTTGGCCTTGAATACTTACTCCTACGAGCAGTACTTC.

The genes are TRBV6-5 and TRBJ1-1; TRBD1 is a possible D gene (5 bases). CDR3 length: 14 residues. Germline CDR1 is MNHEY and CDR2 is SVGAGI. Trimming removed 7 bases at V and 2 bases at J, with 14 bases between. CDR3: CASTRGGRNTEAFF. DNA for the CDR3: TGTGCCAGCACTCGGGGGGGACGAAACACTGAAGCTTTCTTT.

There are a few counts of this clone. This rearrangement joins TRBV3-1 (or the pseudogene TRBV3-2) to TRBJ2-4, with 9 bases aligning to TRBD1. With 1 base clipped from V and 4 bases from J, the junction kept 5 bases outside the gene matches. Germline assignment: CDR1 LGHDT and CDR2 YNNKEL (reference sequence). CDR3 length equals 16 residues. Here the CDR3 reads CASSQGQGVVKNIQYF. As DNA, the CDR3 is TGTGCCAGCAGCCAAGGACAGGGGGTTGTAAAAAACATTCAGTACTTC.

This chain uses TRBV28 with TRBJ1-2; D gene uncertain. Looked up from germline, CDR1 is MDHEN and CDR2 is SYDVKM. The CDR3 runs 11 residues. V was clipped by 6 bases and J by 7 bases, with 9 bases between them. The CDR3 DNA follows: TGTGCCAGCAGCCTTCCTCCTGGCTACACCTTC. Translating it yields CASSLPPGYTF.

This rearrangement joins TRBV27 to TRBJ2-5; TRBD1 is a possible D gene (5 bases). V lost 5 bases to trimming and J lost 2 bases, with 9 bases between them. The germline V gene has CDR1 MNHEY and CDR2 SMNVEV (reference sequence). The length of the CDR3 is 13 residues. The CDR3 sequence is CASSARQQETQYF. Here the CDR3 DNA reads TGTGCCAGCAGTGCAAGACAGCAAGAGACCCAGTACTTC.

This chain connects TRBV4-3 to TRBJ2-3; maybe TRBD2 (6 bases). The germline gives CDR1 LGHNA, CDR2 YSLEER. There are 15 residues in the CDR3. V was cut by 0 bases and J by 1 base, with 8 bases left in between. The CDR3 loop reads CASSQESGGTDTQYF. CDR3 DNA: TGCGCCAGCAGCCAAGAATCGGGGGGCACAGATACGCAGTATTTT.

The gene calls are TRBV7-2 and TRBJ2-2; possible D gene TRBD1, 5 bases. Trimming cost V 0 bases and J 6 bases, with 5 bases left between them. In germline, CDR1 is SGHTA, CDR2 FQGNSA. The CDR3 extends over 13 amino acids. CDR3 sequence: CASSLAGAGELFF. The CDR3 DNA sequence: TGTGCCAGCAGCTTAGCAGGGGCCGGGGAGCTGTTTTTT. The full variable domain, completed using reference TRBV7-2 and TRBJ2-2, is GAGVSQSPSNKVTEKGKDVELRCDPISGHTALYWYRQSLGQGLEFLIYFQGNSAPDKSGLPSDRFSAERTGGSVSTLTIQRTQQEDSAVYLCASSLAGAGELFFGEGSRLTVL.

This rearrangement joins TRBV5-4 to TRBJ2-3, with 7 bases fitting TRBD2. The CDR3 is 15 residues long. From germline, CDR1 is SGHNT and CDR2 YYREEE (reference sequence). The J segment lost 3 bases and the V segment lost 4 bases, leaving 8 bases of the junction unmatched. The CDR3 loop is CASSTQRGGTDTQYF. The CDR3 DNA is TGTGCCAGCAGCACACAGCGGGGTGGAACAGATACGCAGTATTTT.

This rearrangement joins TRBV6-2 or TRBV6-3 to TRBJ1-5; TRBD1 might be the D (6 bases). The V end lost 2 bases, the J end lost 5 bases, and 16 bases lay between the germline ends. This CDR3 has 16 amino acids. Germline V CDR1 and CDR2: MNHEY, SVGEGT. The CDR3 coding sequence is TGTGCCAGCAGTTACGAGAGGACAGTCCCCGATCAGCCCCAGCATTTT. Protein product: CASSYERTVPDQPQHF.

V is TRBV5-8 and J is TRBJ1-1; D ambiguous. The ends were cut back, 3 bases at V and 8 bases at J, with 11 bases in the middle. The germline CDR1 and CDR2 sequences are SGHTS and YDEGEE. The CDR3 covers 12 residues. This chain's CDR3 is CASSSEGREAFF. In nucleotides, the CDR3 is TGTGCCAGCAGCTCCGAGGGTCGGGAAGCTTTCTTT.

The J gene is TRBJ2-1, the V gene TRBV2; no firm D call. Trimming cost V 0 bases and J 0 bases, with 6 bases left between them. Germline V gene lookup returns CDR1 SNHLY and CDR2 FYNNEI. CDR3 size: 15 residues. The CDR3 DNA follows: TGTGCCAGCAGTGAAGCTAGAGGCTCCTACAATGAGCAGTTCTTC. This sequence encodes CASSEARGSYNEQFF.

A single count supports this clone. The chain couples TRBV10-3 to TRBJ2-3, with TRBD1 matching over 8 bases. Germline V gene lookup returns CDR1 ENHRY and CDR2 SYGVKD. Unmatched junction bases numbered 6, after V lost 9 bases and J lost 1 base. There are 14 residues in the CDR3. The CDR3 protein is CAIKTGQGTDTQYF. For the CDR3, the DNA is TGTGCCATTAAAACGGGACAGGGCACAGATACGCAGTATTTT.

This rearrangement joins TRBV3-1 (or the pseudogene TRBV3-2) to TRBJ1-5; no definite D call. The CDR3 runs 13 residues. Per germline, CDR1 LGHDT and CDR2 YNNKEL (reference sequence). V was shortened by 5 bases and J by 1 base, with 6 bases between the two germline ends. The CDR3 DNA sequence: TGTGCCAGCAGCAAACAGAGCAATCAGCCCCAGCATTTT. As protein: CASSKQSNQPQHF.

V and J are TRBV3-1 (or the pseudogene TRBV3-2) and TRBJ2-1, with 8 bases lining up with TRBD2. Trimming at V came to 4 bases and at J to 8 bases, leaving 4 bases not matched to a gene. This CDR3 has 13 amino acids. Germline CDR1 and CDR2: LGHDT and YNNKEL (reference sequence). CDR3 region: CASSPGTRYEQFF. CDR3 DNA sequence: TGTGCCAGCAGCCCGGGGACTAGATATGAGCAGTTCTTC.